Detailed here is one T cell receptor beta chain. Its antigen is still unknown. Exposure to brentuximab vedotin varied, and each patient had relapsed following autologous stem cell transplantation. The best responses consisted of complete response, partial response or progressive disease. The data derive from a study of PD-1 blockade in classical Hodgkin lymphoma. Study-wide findings and caveats: With CD4+ cells, TCR diversity rose significantly by C4D1, but not with CD8+ cells. As was reported, newly diagnosed patients showed lower baseline TCR diversity than healthy donors did.

Trimming left V 4 bases short and J 5 bases short, with 19 bases between. The CDR3 totals 16 residues. Per germline, CDR1 SGHDT and CDR2 YYEEEE. The assay was immunoSEQ multiplex PCR, and TCRdb's table has in-frame clones only and misses some. The table includes about 98,000 clones, about nine tenths detected once. This sample comprised peripheral blood mononuclear cells (PBMCs), obtained at baseline. This TCR came from a human donor with classical Hodgkin lymphoma. The J gene is TRBJ2-1, the V gene TRBV5-6; D might be TRBD2 (6 bases). The CDR3 region has the DNA TGTGCCAGCAGCCCGGACTACTCGGGACTTGACAATGAGCAGTTCTTC. Translation: CASSPDYSGLDNEQFF.